The present T cell receptor beta chain was sequenced within a study of blood T cells in healthy people across ages. For the second PCR, which ran for roughly 6 to 12 cycles, a sample-barcoded 5' primer and a J-beta primer mix were used. TCRdb ran MiXCR on the 5' RACE reads and lists one entry per CDR3 protein. The sample has fewer than 800,000 distinct CDR3 sequences, around 45% seen once. V lost 5 bases and J lost 5, with 10 bases in between. The CDR3 sequence is 14 residues long. CDR1 is MNHEY and CDR2 is SMNVEV in the germline V gene (reference sequence). The chain combines TRBV27 with TRBJ1-6; D unclear. The receptor was isolated from a woman aged 55-70 years in good health. The material sequenced was blood. The CDR3 sequence is CASSDGLDNSPLHF. CDR3 bases: TGTGCCAGCAGTGACGGGCTAGATAATTCACCCCTCCACTTT.